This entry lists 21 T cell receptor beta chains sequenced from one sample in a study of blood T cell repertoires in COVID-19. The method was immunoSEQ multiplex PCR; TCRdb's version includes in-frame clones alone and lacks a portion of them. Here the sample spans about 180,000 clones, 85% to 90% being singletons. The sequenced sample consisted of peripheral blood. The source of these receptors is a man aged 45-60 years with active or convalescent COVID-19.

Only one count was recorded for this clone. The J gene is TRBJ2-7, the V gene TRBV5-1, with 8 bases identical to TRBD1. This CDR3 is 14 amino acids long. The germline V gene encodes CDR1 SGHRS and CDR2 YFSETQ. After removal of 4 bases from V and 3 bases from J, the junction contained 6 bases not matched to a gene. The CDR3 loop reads CASSGTGVSYEQYF. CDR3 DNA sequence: TGCGCCAGCAGCGGGACAGGAGTGAGCTACGAGCAGTACTTC. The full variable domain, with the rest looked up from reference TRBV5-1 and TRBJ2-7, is KAGVTQTPRYLIKTRGQQVTLSCSPISGHRSVSWYQQTPGQGLQFLFEYFSETQRNKGNFPGRFSGRQFSNSRSEMNVSTLELGDSALYLCASSGTGVSYEQYFGPGTRLTVT.

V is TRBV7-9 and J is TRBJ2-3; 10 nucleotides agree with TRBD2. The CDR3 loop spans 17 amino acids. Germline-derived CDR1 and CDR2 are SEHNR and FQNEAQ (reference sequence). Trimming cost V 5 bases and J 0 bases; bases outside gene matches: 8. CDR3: CASSRPTSGASTDTQYF. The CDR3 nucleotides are TGTGCCAGCAGCCGCCCAACTAGCGGGGCTAGCACAGATACGCAGTATTTT.

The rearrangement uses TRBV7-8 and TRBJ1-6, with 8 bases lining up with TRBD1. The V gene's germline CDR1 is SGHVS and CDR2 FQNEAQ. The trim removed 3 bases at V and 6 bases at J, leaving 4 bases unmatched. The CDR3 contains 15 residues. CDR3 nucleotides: TGTGCCAGCAGCTTGACAGGGGTGGGTAATTCACCCCTCCACTTT. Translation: CASSLTGVGNSPLHF.

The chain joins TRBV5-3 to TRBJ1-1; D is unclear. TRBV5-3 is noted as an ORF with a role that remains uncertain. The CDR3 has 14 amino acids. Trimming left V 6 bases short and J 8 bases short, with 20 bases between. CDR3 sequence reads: CARNQAGAPLEAFF. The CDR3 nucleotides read TGTGCCAGAAATCAAGCGGGCGCCCCTTTAGAAGCTTTCTTT.

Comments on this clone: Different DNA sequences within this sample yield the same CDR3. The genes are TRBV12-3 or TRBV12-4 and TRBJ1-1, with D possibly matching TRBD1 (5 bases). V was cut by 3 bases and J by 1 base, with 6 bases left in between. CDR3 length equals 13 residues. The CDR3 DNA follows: TGTGCCAGCAGTTTGCAGGGGAACACTGAAGCTTTCTTT. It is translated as CASSLQGNTEAFF.

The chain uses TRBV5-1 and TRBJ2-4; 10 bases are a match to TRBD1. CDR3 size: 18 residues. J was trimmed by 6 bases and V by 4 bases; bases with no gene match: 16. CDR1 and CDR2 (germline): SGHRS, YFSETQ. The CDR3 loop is CASSPLILTGGGGNIQYF. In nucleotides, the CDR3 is TGCGCCAGCAGCCCGCTAATACTGACAGGGGGCGGGGGAAACATTCAGTACTTC. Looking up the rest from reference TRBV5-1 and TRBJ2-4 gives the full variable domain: KAGVTQTPRYLIKTRGQQVTLSCSPISGHRSVSWYQQTPGQGLQFLFEYFSETQRNKGNFPGRFSGRQFSNSRSEMNVSTLELGDSALYLCASSPLILTGGGGNIQYFGAGTRLSVL.

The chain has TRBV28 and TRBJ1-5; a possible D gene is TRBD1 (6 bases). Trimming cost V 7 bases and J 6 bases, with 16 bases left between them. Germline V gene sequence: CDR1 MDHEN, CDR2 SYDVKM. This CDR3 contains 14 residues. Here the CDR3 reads CASIQSGVGQPQHF. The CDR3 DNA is TGTGCCAGCATTCAATCAGGGGTCGGTCAGCCCCAGCATTTT.

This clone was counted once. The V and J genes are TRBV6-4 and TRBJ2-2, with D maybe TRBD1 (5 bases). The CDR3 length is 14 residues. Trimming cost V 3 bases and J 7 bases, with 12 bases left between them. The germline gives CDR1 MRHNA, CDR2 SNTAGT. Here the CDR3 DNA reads TGTGCCAGCAGTGAACATCAGGGTCACGGGGAGCTGTTTTTT. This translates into CASSEHQGHGELFF.

This CDR3 is CASSLNPAGGPDTQYF. The CDR3, as DNA: TGTGCCAGCAGCTTAAACCCCGCGGGGGGTCCAGATACGCAGTATTTT. The chain recombines TRBV7-3 with TRBJ2-3; TRBD2 agrees at 8 bases. Per germline, CDR1 SGHTA and CDR2 FQGTGA. Trimming cost V 1 base and J 4 bases; bases outside gene matches: 7. The CDR3 is 16 amino acids.

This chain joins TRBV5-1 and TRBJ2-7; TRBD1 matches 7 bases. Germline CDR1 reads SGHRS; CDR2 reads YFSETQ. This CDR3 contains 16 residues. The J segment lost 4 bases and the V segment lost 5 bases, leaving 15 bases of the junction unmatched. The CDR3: CASRPSPTGEWYEQYF. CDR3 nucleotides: TGCGCCAGCAGGCCCAGCCCAACAGGGGAATGGTACGAGCAGTACTTC.

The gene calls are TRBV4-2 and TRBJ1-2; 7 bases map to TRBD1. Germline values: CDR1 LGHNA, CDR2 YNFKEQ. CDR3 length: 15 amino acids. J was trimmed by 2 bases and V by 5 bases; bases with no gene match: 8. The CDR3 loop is CASSESSQGNYGYTF. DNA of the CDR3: TGTGCCAGCAGCGAAAGCTCACAGGGGAACTATGGCTACACCTTC.

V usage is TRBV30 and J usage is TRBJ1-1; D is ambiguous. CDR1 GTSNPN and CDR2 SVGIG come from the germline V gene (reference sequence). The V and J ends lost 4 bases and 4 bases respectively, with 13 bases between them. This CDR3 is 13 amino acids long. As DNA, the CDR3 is TGTGCCTGGATTAGGGTCGAGGGCACTGAAGCTTTCTTT. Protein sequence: CAWIRVEGTEAFF.

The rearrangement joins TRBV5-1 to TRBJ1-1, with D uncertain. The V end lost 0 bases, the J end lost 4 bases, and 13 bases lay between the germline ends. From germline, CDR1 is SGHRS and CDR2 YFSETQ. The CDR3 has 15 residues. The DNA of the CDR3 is TGCGCCAGCAGCTTGGAGCCGGGATGGAGCACTGAAGCTTTCTTT. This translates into CASSLEPGWSTEAFF.

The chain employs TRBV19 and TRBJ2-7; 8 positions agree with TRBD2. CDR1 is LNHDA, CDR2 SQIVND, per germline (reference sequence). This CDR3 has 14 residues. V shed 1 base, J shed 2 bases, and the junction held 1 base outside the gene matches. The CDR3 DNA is TGTGCCAGTAGTATAGCGGGGGGGACCTACGAGCAGTACTTC. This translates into CASSIAGGTYEQYF. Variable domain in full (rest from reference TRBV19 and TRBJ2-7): DGGITQSPKYLFRKEGQNVTLSCEQNLNHDAMYWYRQDPGQGLRLIYYSQIVNDFQKGDIAEGYSVSREKKESFPLTVTSAQKNPTAFYLCASSIAGGTYEQYFGPGTRLTVT.

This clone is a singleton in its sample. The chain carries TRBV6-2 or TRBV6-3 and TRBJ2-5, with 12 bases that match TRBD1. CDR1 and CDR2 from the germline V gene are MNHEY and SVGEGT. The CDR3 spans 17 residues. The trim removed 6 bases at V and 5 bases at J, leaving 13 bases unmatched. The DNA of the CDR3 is TGTGCCAGCAGCTCCCTGGCCCGGGACAGGGGGCGGGAGACCCAGTACTTC. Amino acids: CASSSLARDRGRETQYF.

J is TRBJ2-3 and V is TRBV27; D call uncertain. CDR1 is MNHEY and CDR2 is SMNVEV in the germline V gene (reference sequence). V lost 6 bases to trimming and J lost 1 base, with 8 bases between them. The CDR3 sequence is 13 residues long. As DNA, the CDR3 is TGTGCCAGCAGCCCGACTCGCACAGATACGCAGTATTTT. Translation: CASSPTRTDTQYF.

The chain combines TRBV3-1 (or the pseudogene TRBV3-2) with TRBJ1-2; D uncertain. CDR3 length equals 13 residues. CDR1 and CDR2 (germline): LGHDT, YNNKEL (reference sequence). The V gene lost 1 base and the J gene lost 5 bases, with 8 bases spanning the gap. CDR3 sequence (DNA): TGTGCCAGCAGCCAAGTGGGGAGTTATGGCTACACCTTC. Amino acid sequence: CASSQVGSYGYTF.

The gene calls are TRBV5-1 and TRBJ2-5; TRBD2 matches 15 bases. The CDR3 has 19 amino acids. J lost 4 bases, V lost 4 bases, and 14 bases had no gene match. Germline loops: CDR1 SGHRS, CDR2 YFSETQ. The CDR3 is CASSPGTSGGQGFGETQYF. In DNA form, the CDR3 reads TGCGCCAGCAGCCCCGGGACTAGCGGGGGGCAGGGGTTTGGAGAGACCCAGTACTTC.

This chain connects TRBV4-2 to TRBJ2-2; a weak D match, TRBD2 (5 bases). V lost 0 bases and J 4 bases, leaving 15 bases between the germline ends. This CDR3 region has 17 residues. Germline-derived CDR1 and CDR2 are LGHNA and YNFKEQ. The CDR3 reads CASSQELGNRGTGELFF. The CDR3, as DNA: TGTGCCAGCAGCCAAGAGTTGGGGAACCGGGGCACCGGGGAGCTGTTTTTT.

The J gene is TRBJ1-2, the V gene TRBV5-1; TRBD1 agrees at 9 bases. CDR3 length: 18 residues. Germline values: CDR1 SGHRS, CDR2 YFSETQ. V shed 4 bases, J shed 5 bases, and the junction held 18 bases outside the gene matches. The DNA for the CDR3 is TGCGCCAGCAGCGTAGCAACCGCCGGGACAGGGATGGGGTATGGCTACACCTTC. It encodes CASSVATAGTGMGYGYTF.

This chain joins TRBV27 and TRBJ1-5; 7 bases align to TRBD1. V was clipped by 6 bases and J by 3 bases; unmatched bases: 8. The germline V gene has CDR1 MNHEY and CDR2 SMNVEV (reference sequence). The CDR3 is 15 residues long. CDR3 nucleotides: TGTGCCAGCAGGATACAGGGGTCCAACAATCAGCCCCAGCATTTT. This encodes CASRIQGSNNQPQHF.